This T cell receptor (beta chain) was sequenced for a study of identical twins. Study-level results: Analyses of zero insertions could be partly confounded by invariant MAIT and iNKT cells. Insertions were fewer in abundant cord blood beta clonotypes, whereas memory repertoires showed none of this pattern.

Addition of a universal primer site occurred through template switching, and cDNA carried unique molecular identifiers. TCRdb called the 5' RACE reads again in MiXCR, with one record for every CDR3 protein. The data show approximately 670,000 distinct CDR3 sequences, with over 5% seen just once and roughly 1.6% held by the top ten. This clonotype showed up many times. Antigen specificity is unknown. This receptor was identified in a man in his late teens or twenties in good health. Sequenced material: naive T cells sorted from blood.

CDR3 loop: CASSGVGEQYF. The CDR3, as DNA: TGTGCCAGCAGTGGGGTCGGCGAGCAGTACTTC. The chain links TRBV27 to TRBJ2-7, with D unclear. V was clipped by 5 bases and J by 6 bases, with 8 bases between them. From germline, CDR1 is MNHEY and CDR2 SMNVEV (reference sequence). The CDR3 runs 11 residues.